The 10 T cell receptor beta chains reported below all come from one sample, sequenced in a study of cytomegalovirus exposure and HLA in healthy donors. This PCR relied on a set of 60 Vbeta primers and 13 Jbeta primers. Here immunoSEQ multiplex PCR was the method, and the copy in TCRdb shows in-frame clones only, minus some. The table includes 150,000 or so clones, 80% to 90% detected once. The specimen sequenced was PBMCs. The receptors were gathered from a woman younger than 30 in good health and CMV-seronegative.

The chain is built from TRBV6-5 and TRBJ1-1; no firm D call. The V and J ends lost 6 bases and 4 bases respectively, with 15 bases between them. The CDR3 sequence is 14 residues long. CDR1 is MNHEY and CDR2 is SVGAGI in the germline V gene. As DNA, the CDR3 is TGTGCCAGCAGGCGAGGCCCCGAAGGCACTGAAGCTTTCTTT. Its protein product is CASRRGPEGTEAFF.

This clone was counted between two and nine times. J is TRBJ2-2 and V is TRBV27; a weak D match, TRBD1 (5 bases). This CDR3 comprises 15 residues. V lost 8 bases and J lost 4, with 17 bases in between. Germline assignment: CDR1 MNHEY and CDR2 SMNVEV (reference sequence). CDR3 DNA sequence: TGTGCCAGCGCAACACACACAGGAGTCACCGGGGAGCTGTTTTTT. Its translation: CASATHTGVTGELFF.

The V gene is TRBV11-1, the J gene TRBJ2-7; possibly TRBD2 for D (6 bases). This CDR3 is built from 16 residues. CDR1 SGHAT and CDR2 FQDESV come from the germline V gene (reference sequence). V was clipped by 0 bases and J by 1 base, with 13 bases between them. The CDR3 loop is CASSLALGDFSYEQYF. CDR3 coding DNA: TGTGCCAGCAGCTTAGCTCTAGGGGACTTTTCCTACGAGCAGTACTTC. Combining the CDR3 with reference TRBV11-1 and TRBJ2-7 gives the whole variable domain EAEVAQSPRYKITEKSQAVAFWCDPISGHATLYWYRQILGQGPELLVQFQDESVVDDSQLPKDRFSAERLKGVDSTLKIQPAELGDSAMYLCASSLALGDFSYEQYFGPGTRLTVT.

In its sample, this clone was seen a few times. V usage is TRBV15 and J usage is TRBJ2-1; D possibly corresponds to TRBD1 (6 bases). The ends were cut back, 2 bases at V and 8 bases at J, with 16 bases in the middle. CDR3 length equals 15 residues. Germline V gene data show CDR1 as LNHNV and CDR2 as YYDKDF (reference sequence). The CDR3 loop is CATSRTRGSVDEQFF. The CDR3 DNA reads TGTGCCACCAGCAGAACAAGGGGGTCGGTCGATGAGCAGTTCTTC.

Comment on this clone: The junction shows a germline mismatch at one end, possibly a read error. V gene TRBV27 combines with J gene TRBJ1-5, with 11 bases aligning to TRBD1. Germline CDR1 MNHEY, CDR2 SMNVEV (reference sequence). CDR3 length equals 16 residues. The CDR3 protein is CASSLQWTGGKQPQHF. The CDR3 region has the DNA TGTGCCAGCAGTTTACAGTGGACAGGGGGCAAGCAGCCCCAGCATTTT.

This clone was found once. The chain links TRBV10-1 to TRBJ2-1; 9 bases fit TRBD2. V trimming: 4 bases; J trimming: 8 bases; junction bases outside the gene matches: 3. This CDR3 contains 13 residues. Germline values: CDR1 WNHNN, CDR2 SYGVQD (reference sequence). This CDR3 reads CASSVGLAYEQFF. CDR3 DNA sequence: TGCGCCAGCAGTGTGGGACTAGCCTATGAGCAGTTCTTC.

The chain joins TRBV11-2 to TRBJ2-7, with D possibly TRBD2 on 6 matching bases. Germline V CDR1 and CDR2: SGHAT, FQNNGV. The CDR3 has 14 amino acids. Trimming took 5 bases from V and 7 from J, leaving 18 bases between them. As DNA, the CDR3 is TGTGCCAGCAGCCTCGGGAGCGAGAGAGGGGAGCAGTACTTC. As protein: CASSLGSERGEQYF.

The DNA of the CDR3 is TGTGCCACCAGACAGGGAACGACAGATACGCAGTATTTT. Its translation: CATRQGTTDTQYF. This chain connects TRBV15 to TRBJ2-3, with D possibly being TRBD1 (6 bases). This CDR3 region has 13 residues. Trimming took 6 bases from V and 3 from J, leaving 10 bases between them. The germline V gene has CDR1 LNHNV and CDR2 YYDKDF (reference sequence).

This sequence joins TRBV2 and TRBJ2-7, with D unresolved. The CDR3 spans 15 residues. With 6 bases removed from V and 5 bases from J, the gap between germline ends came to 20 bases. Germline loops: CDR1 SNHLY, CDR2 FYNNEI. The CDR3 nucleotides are TGTGCCAGCAGGTCCGGAGAGGTCATTACCCACGAGCAGTACTTC. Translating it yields CASRSGEVITHEQYF. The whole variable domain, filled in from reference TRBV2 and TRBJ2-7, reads EPEVTQTPSHQVTQMGQEVILRCVPISNHLYFYWYRQILGQKVEFLVSFYNNEISEKSEIFDDQFSVERPDGSNFTLKIRSTKLEDSAMYFCASRSGEVITHEQYFGPGTRLTVT.

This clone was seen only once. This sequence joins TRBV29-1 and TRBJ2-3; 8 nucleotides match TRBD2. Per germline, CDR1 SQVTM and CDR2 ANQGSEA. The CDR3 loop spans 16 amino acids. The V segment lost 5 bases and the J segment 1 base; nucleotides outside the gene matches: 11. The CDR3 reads CSVLAGTGGGTDTQYF. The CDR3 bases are TGCAGCGTTTTAGCGGGAACGGGGGGAGGCACAGATACGCAGTATTTT.